What follows are 27 T cell receptor beta chains derived from one specimen sequenced in a study of T cells in Graves' hyperthyroidism and ophthalmopathy. The source material, RNA transcripts, was used to amplify TCR beta CDR3 regions. Researchers ran a first-round RT-PCR on the TCR CDR3 using the HTBI primer set. One entry per CDR3 protein, called by TCRdb with MiXCR from the multiplex PCR reads. This table has hundreds of thousands of distinct CDR3 sequences, around 21% appearing once. The sample comprised blood. The receptors come from a man younger than 40 with Graves' ophthalmopathy.

This clonotype was found many times. The CDR3 here is CASSYSEQGRTEAFF. The CDR3 DNA follows: TGTGCCAGCAGTTACTCGGAACAGGGTCGAACTGAAGCTTTCTTT. The rearrangement links TRBV6-5 to TRBJ1-1; a possible D gene is TRBD1 (6 bases). The CDR3 runs to 15 residues. CDR1 is MNHEY and CDR2 is SVGAGI in the germline V gene. Trimming removed 0 bases from V and 5 bases from J, with 13 bases in between.

The chain employs TRBV30 and TRBJ2-3; TRBD2 matches 7 bases. The V segment lost 0 bases and the J segment 3 bases; nucleotides outside the gene matches: 3. Germline V lookup: CDR1 GTSNPN, CDR2 SVGIG (reference sequence). This CDR3 spans 14 amino acids. The CDR3 nucleotides are TGTGCCTGGAGTGTGGGAGGGTGGACAGATACGCAGTATTTT. This codes for CAWSVGGWTDTQYF.

The genes are TRBV6-2 or TRBV6-3 and TRBJ2-7; D may be TRBD1 (6 bases). Trimming stripped 2 bases from V and 1 base from J, with 9 bases between. From germline, CDR1 is MNHEY and CDR2 SVGEGT. CDR3 size: 14 residues. CDR3 DNA sequence: TGTGCCAGCAGTTACGAGACAGGATCCTACGAGCAGTACTTC. Encoded protein: CASSYETGSYEQYF.

Ten or more counts support this clonotype. The J gene is TRBJ2-7, the V gene TRBV28, with TRBD2 identical over 8 bases. CDR1 and CDR2 from the germline V gene are MDHEN and SYDVKM. CDR3 size: 15 residues. The ends lost 5 bases at V and 0 bases at J; junction bases unmatched: 6. CDR3 region: CASSRVGLASYEQYF. The DNA of the CDR3 is TGTGCCAGCAGTAGGGTAGGACTAGCCTCCTACGAGCAGTACTTC. Filled out from reference TRBV28 and TRBJ2-7, the complete variable domain reads DVKVTQSSRYLVKRTGEKVFLECVQDMDHENMFWYRQDPGLGLRLIYFSYDVKMKEKGDIPEGYSVSREKKERFSLILESASTNQTSMYLCASSRVGLASYEQYFGPGTRLTVT.

The chain couples TRBV11-2 to TRBJ1-3; 9 bases map to TRBD1. Germline trimming cut 2 bases from V and 3 bases from J; bases unmatched to any gene: 11. This CDR3 has 18 amino acids. Per the germline V gene, CDR1 is SGHAT and CDR2 is FQNNGV. The CDR3 spells CASSLSSSGTGSGNTIYF. In DNA, the CDR3 is TGTGCCAGCAGCTTATCCTCATCCGGGACAGGGAGTGGAAACACCATATATTTT.

This clonotype has more than one count but fewer than ten. The chain combines TRBV18 with TRBJ1-2; 9 nucleotides match TRBD1. Germline V gene lookup returns CDR1 KGHSH and CDR2 LQKENI. CDR3 size: 17 residues. Germline trimming cut 2 bases from V and 0 bases from J; bases unmatched to any gene: 7. CDR3 bases: TGTGCCAGCTCACCAAGTGGGACAGGGTTAGCTAACTATGGCTACACCTTC. Its protein is CASSPSGTGLANYGYTF.

This chain uses TRBV20-1 with TRBJ2-2, with D perhaps matching TRBD2 (6 bases). The CDR3 runs to 15 residues. Between the trimmed V and J ends, which lost 1 base and 3 bases, there was a span of 12 bases. The germline CDR1 and CDR2 sequences are DFQATT and SNEGSKA (reference sequence). CDR3 in amino acids: CSARGSGDHTGELFF. CDR3 nucleotides: TGCAGTGCTAGAGGATCGGGAGATCACACCGGGGAGCTGTTTTTT.

This clonotype was seen a few times. J is TRBJ2-7 and V is TRBV6-4; 12 positions match TRBD2. V was clipped by 2 bases and J by 7 bases; unmatched bases: 9. The V gene's germline CDR1 is MRHNA and CDR2 SNTAGT. The CDR3 spans 16 residues. In nucleotides, the CDR3 is TGTGCCAGCAGTGACGTTAGACTAGCGGGAGTTTGGGAGCAGTACTTC. It translates to CASSDVRLAGVWEQYF.

The chain combines TRBV6-1 with TRBJ2-5, with 10 bases fitting TRBD2. The CDR3 contains 17 residues. The V gene end was trimmed by 5 bases and the J gene end by 3 bases; junction bases not matched to a gene: 12. Germline CDR1 reads MNHNS; CDR2 reads SASEGT. CDR3 sequence: CASSTAVLAGEEETQYF. DNA of the CDR3: TGTGCCAGCAGTACGGCGGTCCTAGCGGGAGAGGAAGAGACCCAGTACTTC.

This clonotype was picked up many times. The chain employs TRBV20-1 and TRBJ2-7; TRBD2 aligns across 9 bases. V shed 3 bases, J shed 2 bases, and the junction held 5 bases outside the gene matches. The CDR3 has 14 amino acids. Germline values: CDR1 DFQATT, CDR2 SNEGSKA (reference sequence). The CDR3 reads CSASPTSGTYEQYF. DNA of the CDR3: TGCAGTGCTAGCCCGACTAGCGGAACCTACGAGCAGTACTTC.

This clonotype was seen a handful of times. The chain joins TRBV6-1 to TRBJ2-3, with D unresolved. CDR1 and CDR2 (germline): MNHNS, SASEGT. This CDR3 has 15 residues. V was shortened by 8 bases and J by 5 bases, with 20 bases between the two germline ends. CDR3: CASAFSGLRGDTQYF. CDR3 DNA: TGTGCCAGCGCCTTCAGTGGGCTTAGAGGAGATACGCAGTATTTT.

The CDR3 DNA is TGTGCCAGCAGCTCCCGACAGGGGGACTATGGCTACACCTTC. The encoded protein is CASSSRQGDYGYTF. This chain links TRBV13 with TRBJ1-2, with 9 nucleotides matching TRBD1. V was clipped by 4 bases and J by 3 bases; unmatched bases: 3. The CDR3 loop spans 14 amino acids. Germline lookup yields CDR1 PRHDT and CDR2 FYEKMQ (reference sequence).

This clonotype appeared many times. The chain links TRBV7-8 to TRBJ2-7; the match to TRBD2 covers 14 bases. Looked up from germline, CDR1 is SGHVS and CDR2 is FQNEAQ. The CDR3 contains 15 residues. V was clipped by 5 bases and J by 7 bases; unmatched bases: 7. The CDR3 nucleotides read TGTGCCAGCAGCCTGGGACTAGCGGGAGTGTGGGAGCAGTACTTC. This gives the protein CASSLGLAGVWEQYF.

Ten or more counts support this clonotype. The rearrangement joins TRBV30 to TRBJ2-3; D call uncertain. The CDR3 extends over 14 amino acids. Trimming took 2 bases from V and 8 from J, leaving 17 bases between them. Germline V gene sequence: CDR1 GTSNPN, CDR2 SVGIG (reference sequence). The CDR3 spells CAWSLPVSGGTQYF. CDR3 DNA: TGTGCCTGGAGTCTACCGGTTTCGGGTGGTACGCAGTATTTT.

This clonotype was observed a handful of times. V is TRBV7-2 and J is TRBJ1-2; D perhaps matches TRBD1 (5 bases). The CDR3 contains 17 residues. Trimming cost V 1 base and J 4 bases, with 19 bases left between them. The germline CDR1 and CDR2 sequences are SGHTA and FQGNSA. Here the CDR3 reads CASSLDGRQGSTYGYTF. The CDR3 DNA reads TGTGCCAGCAGCTTAGATGGCCGGCAGGGATCCACCTATGGCTACACCTTC.

The rearrangement joins TRBV6-1 to TRBJ1-5; D not resolved. The germline V gene has CDR1 MNHNS and CDR2 SASEGT. Between the trimmed V and J ends, which lost 3 bases and 3 bases, there was a span of 6 bases. The length of the CDR3 is 13 residues. CDR3 protein: CASSEGNNQPQHF. CDR3 DNA: TGTGCCAGCAGTGAGGGGAACAATCAGCCCCAGCATTTT.

Ten or more counts support this clonotype. In DNA form, the CDR3 reads TGTGCCAGCAGTGGGGTGAGGGTAGGTGAGCAGTTCTTC. It specifies CASSGVRVGEQFF. V and J are TRBV28 and TRBJ2-1; possibly TRBD2 for D (5 bases). Trimming removed 5 bases from V and 9 bases from J, with 14 bases in between. CDR3 size: 13 residues. Germline CDR1 MDHEN, CDR2 SYDVKM. The variable domain in full, with the rest retrieved from reference TRBV28 and TRBJ2-1, is DVKVTQSSRYLVKRTGEKVFLECVQDMDHENMFWYRQDPGLGLRLIYFSYDVKMKEKGDIPEGYSVSREKKERFSLILESASTNQTSMYLCASSGVRVGEQFFGPGTRLTVL.

This clonotype was picked up a small number of times. The V gene is TRBV11-2, the J gene TRBJ2-5, with a possible D match to TRBD1 (5 bases). The ends were cut back, 5 bases at V and 2 bases at J, with 12 bases in the middle. Germline V CDR1 and CDR2: SGHAT, FQNNGV. This CDR3 is 14 amino acids long. The CDR3 coding sequence is TGTGCCAGCAGCGGCCCAGGGCCTCAAGAGACCCAGTACTTC. It codes for CASSGPGPQETQYF.

This clonotype was found a few times. The CDR3 DNA reads as TGTGCCAGCTGCAGTAGAGCGGGAGGTGGGGAGACCCAGTACTTC. Protein product: CASCSRAGGGETQYF. The chain links TRBV6-2 or TRBV6-3 to TRBJ2-5, with 9 bases lining up with TRBD2. The CDR3 consists of 15 residues. In germline, CDR1 is MNHEY, CDR2 SVGEGT. V lost 8 bases and J lost 5; bases outside the gene matches: 12.

This clonotype appeared a few times. This chain links TRBV28 with TRBJ1-5; TRBD1 might be the D (5 bases). Deletions cut 4 bases from V and 5 bases from J, with 12 bases between. From germline, CDR1 is MDHEN and CDR2 SYDVKM. The CDR3 consists of 14 residues. The CDR3 bases are TGTGCCAGCAGTTCCCGACAGATATATCAGCCCCAGCATTTT. The encoded protein is CASSSRQIYQPQHF.

The chain recombines TRBV3-1 with TRBJ2-2, with D unresolved. Per the germline V gene, CDR1 is LGHDT and CDR2 is YNNKEL (reference sequence). This CDR3 has 13 residues. V dropped 2 bases and J dropped 6 bases, with 7 bases sitting between them. The CDR3 protein is CASSQSLPGELFF. The CDR3 bases are TGTGCCAGCAGCCAAAGTTTACCCGGGGAGCTGTTTTTT.

The V call is TRBV7-2, the J call TRBJ2-3; TRBD2 agrees at 13 bases. Germline V gene data show CDR1 as SGHTA and CDR2 as FQGNSA. The CDR3 has 16 residues. The J segment lost 6 bases and the V segment lost 3 bases, leaving 6 bases of the junction unmatched. DNA of the CDR3: TGTGCCAGCAGCTTGGGGACTAGCGGGAACGTTGATACGCAGTATTTT. The encoded protein is CASSLGTSGNVDTQYF.

V gene TRBV30 combines with J gene TRBJ2-1; D might be TRBD2 (7 bases). Trimming removed 0 bases from V and 7 bases from J, with 22 bases in between. Germline V lookup: CDR1 GTSNPN, CDR2 SVGIG (reference sequence). This CDR3 is built from 17 residues. CDR3 sequence reads: CAWSVRTGASGKNEQFF. CDR3 nucleotide sequence: TGTGCCTGGAGTGTACGTACGGGGGCTAGCGGAAAAAATGAGCAGTTCTTC.

The V and J genes are TRBV19 and TRBJ1-1, with D perhaps TRBD1 (5 bases). The CDR3 has 15 amino acids. The germline gives CDR1 LNHDA, CDR2 SQIVND (reference sequence). The ends were cut back, 5 bases at V and 3 bases at J, with 16 bases in the middle. In nucleotides, the CDR3 is TGTGCCAGTAGTCTAAGATCCCTGGGGGACACTGAAGCTTTCTTT. Protein sequence: CASSLRSLGDTEAFF.

This clonotype was recorded at least ten times. The gene calls are TRBV28 and TRBJ1-5; D is unresolved. Germline values: CDR1 MDHEN, CDR2 SYDVKM. Trimming removed 9 bases at V and 4 bases at J, with 13 bases between. The CDR3 consists of 13 residues. CDR3 coding DNA: TGTGCCAGTTTTGAAATGTCAAATCAGCCCCAGCATTTT. Translating it yields CASFEMSNQPQHF.

Comment on this clonotype: This clone may be a read error of a much larger clone one base away. The chain employs TRBV30 and TRBJ1-5; D is unresolved. Germline V gives CDR1 GTSNPN, CDR2 SVGIG (reference sequence). CDR3 length: 13 amino acids. The CDR3 DNA sequence: TGTACTTATTGTGAGAATAGCAATCAGCCCCAGCATTTT. It yields the protein CTYCENSNQPQHF.

Worth noting for this clonotype: This may stem from a read error, because a much larger clone lies one nucleotide away. CDR3 sequence: CASSRTAYQETQYF. The CDR3 nucleotides read TGTGCCAGCAGCCGGACAGCCTACCAAGAGACCCAGTACTTC. The rearrangement uses TRBV9 and TRBJ2-5, with a weak D call TRBD1 (6 bases). Germline CDR1 SGDLS, CDR2 YYNGEE. V was cut by 4 bases and J by 0 bases, with 10 bases left in between. The CDR3 consists of 14 residues.